This T cell receptor beta chain was documented in a study of blood T cell repertoires in COVID-19. Overall study: Samples of COVID-19 (acute and convalescent) were obtained from the United States, Italy and Spain. Nucleic acid was either cDNA or gDNA, and it came from T cells, B-cell-depleted T cells, or PBMCs.

In the authors' workflow: Nucleated cell counts were estimated from reference gene primer amplification. Method: immunoSEQ multiplex PCR; TCRdb's copy keeps in-frame clones and lacks some. The V and J calls and clone size come from that table; D and trimming were worked out from the DNA. The table lists fewer than 500,000 clones, roughly 89% of them singletons. Germline V gene sequence: CDR1 SGHRS, CDR2 YFSETQ. Unmatched junction bases numbered 6, after V lost 0 bases and J lost 2 bases. The CDR3 is 16 residues long. The genes are TRBV5-1 and TRBJ2-7; 9 bases map to TRBD1. The receptor's source is a woman aged 30 to 39 with acute or convalescent COVID-19. Sequencing was performed on peripheral blood. The CDR3 spells CASSLGGTGPTYEQYF. The CDR3 DNA follows: TGCGCCAGCAGCTTGGGGGGGACAGGGCCCACCTACGAGCAGTACTTC. The full variable domain, with the rest looked up from reference TRBV5-1 and TRBJ2-7, is KAGVTQTPRYLIKTRGQQVTLSCSPISGHRSVSWYQQTPGQGLQFLFEYFSETQRNKGNFPGRFSGRQFSNSRSEMNVSTLELGDSALYLCASSLGGTGPTYEQYFGPGTRLTVT.